This is a list of T cell receptor beta chains from one sample in a study of T cells in localized non-small cell lung cancer. Profiling relied on immunoSEQ multiplex PCR, and the TCRdb table lists in-frame clones only, not all of them. Of around 92,000 clones in the sample, approximately 91% were seen once. The sequencing used PBMCs, collected before any cancer treatment. These receptors came from a woman aged 35 to 69 with stage II squamous cell lung carcinoma. Each CDR3 is given with its conserved first and last residue. D genes are given only for firm matches. The size of a clone is reported for some rows only, either as once, few or many, or as a class for expanded clones.

V gene	clone size	D gene	J gene	CDR3 protein	CDR3 DNA
TRBV15	-	TRBD1	TRBJ1-2	CATSNRDRVFYGYTF	TGTGCCACCAGCAACCGGGACAGGGTTTTCTATGGCTACACCTTC
TRBV28	-	TRBD2	TRBJ2-1	CASRSTSGRAGEQFF	TGTGCCAGCAGGTCGACTAGCGGGAGGGCCGGTGAGCAGTTCTTC
TRBV27	-	-	TRBJ2-5	CASSFPGMSARTDQETQYF	TGTGCCAGCAGTTTCCCCGGAATGAGCGCCCGGACAGATCAAGAGACCCAGTACTTC
TRBV7-9	-	-	TRBJ1-1	CASSLEGMNTEAFF	TGTGCCAGCAGCTTAGAAGGGATGAACACTGAAGCTTTCTTT
TRBV20-1	few	-	TRBJ2-7	CSLRTDYEQYF	TGCAGTCTTCGGACGGACTACGAGCAGTACTTC
TRBV9	-	TRBD2	TRBJ2-1	CASNKAGERHEQFF	TGTGCCAGCAATAAAGCGGGAGAGAGGCATGAGCAGTTCTTC
TRBV28	-	TRBD1	TRBJ1-4	CASSLGDRVQLEKLFF	TGTGCCAGCAGTTTAGGGGACAGGGTCCAGCTTGAAAAACTGTTTTTT
TRBV11-2	-	-	TRBJ2-5	CASSKPGARAKTQYF	TGTGCCAGCAGCAAGCCGGGAGCCAGGGCGAAGACCCAGTACTTC
TRBV6-1	-	TRBD1	TRBJ2-4	CASSPTGSKNIQYF	TGTGCCAGCAGCCCGACAGGGTCCAAAAACATTCAGTACTTC
TRBV28	-	-	TRBJ2-5	CASATRETQYF	TGTGCCAGCGCCACCCGCGAGACCCAGTACTTC
TRBV12-1	-	-	TRBJ1-3	CASSSRAGPEVSGNTIYF	TGTGCCAGCAGCTCCCGTGCCGGCCCGGAAGTCAGTGGAAACACCATATATTTT
TRBV9	-	-	TRBJ1-1	CASSVASEAFF	TGTGCCAGCAGCGTAGCCTCTGAAGCTTTCTTT
TRBV6-1	-	TRBD1	TRBJ1-2	CASYRGRRYGYTF	TGTGCCAGCTACAGGGGGCGAAGGTATGGCTACACCTTC
TRBV5-4	-	TRBD1	TRBJ1-1	CASSLDRDTEAFF	TGTGCCAGCAGCTTAGACAGGGACACTGAAGCTTTCTTT
TRBV6-5	-	-	TRBJ1-2	CASSSPKRSGDYGYTF	TGTGCCAGCAGTTCACCTAAACGTAGCGGGGATTATGGCTACACCTTC
TRBV15	-	TRBD1	TRBJ1-2	CATSSPRSGGYGYTF	TGTGCCACCAGCAGCCCCAGGTCAGGGGGTTATGGCTACACCTTC
TRBV7-9	-	-	TRBJ2-1	CASSSYRDSNEQFF	TGTGCCAGCAGCTCTTACCGGGACTCCAATGAGCAGTTCTTC
TRBV27	-	TRBD1	TRBJ1-5	CASSSISGQGKMGNQPQHF	TGTGCCAGCAGTTCAATATCCGGACAGGGAAAGATGGGCAATCAGCCCCAGCATTTT
TRBV28	-	-	TRBJ2-5	CASSPRDGHQETQYF	TGTGCCAGCAGTCCCCGGGACGGACACCAAGAGACCCAGTACTTC
TRBV6-6	-	-	TRBJ1-1	CASNPGRGRGGTEAFF	TGTGCCAGCAATCCAGGTCGAGGCCGGGGAGGCACTGAAGCTTTCTTT
TRBV12-5	-	-	TRBJ2-2	CARESRRTGELFF	TGTGCTAGAGAATCCCGGCGCACCGGGGAGCTGTTTTTT
TRBV5-1	once	-	TRBJ2-5	CASSFLGQETQYF	TGCGCCAGCAGCTTTTTGGGGCAAGAGACCCAGTACTTC
TRBV5-1	few	TRBD1	TRBJ2-2	CASSYRDRITGELFF	TGCGCCAGCAGCTACCGGGACAGGATCACCGGGGAGCTGTTTTTT
TRBV6-4	once	-	TRBJ2-4	CASNSSWRYEAKNIQYF	TGTGCCAGCAATTCCTCGTGGCGGTATGAGGCCAAAAACATTCAGTACTTC
TRBV10-3	-	TRBD2	TRBJ2-7	CAISESGLAVSSYEQYF	TGTGCCATCAGTGAGTCTGGACTAGCGGTGAGCTCCTACGAGCAGTACTTC
TRBV7-2	-	-	TRBJ1-1	CASSPGHLNTEAFF	TGTGCCAGCAGCCCGGGACACCTGAACACTGAAGCTTTCTTT
TRBV5-4	once	TRBD2	TRBJ2-1	CASSLVTSGSDEQFF	TGTGCCAGCAGCTTGGTAACTAGCGGGAGCGATGAGCAGTTCTTC
TRBV6-5	-	-	TRBJ2-5	CASSSPGRTQYF	TGTGCCAGCAGTTCACCTGGACGGACCCAGTACTTC
TRBV2	-	-	TRBJ1-2	CAAHRRQDSYTF	TGTGCCGCCCACCGGAGGCAGGACAGCTACACCTTC
TRBV13	-	-	TRBJ1-3	CASSLALGLRNTIYF	TGTGCCAGCAGCTTAGCCCTGGGCCTTCGGAACACCATATATTTT
TRBV4-1	once	-	TRBJ1-2	CASSQVGTPSNYGYTF	TGCGCCAGCAGCCAAGTTGGGACACCCTCTAACTATGGCTACACCTTC
TRBV6-1	-	-	TRBJ1-1	CASSEREGGKAFF	TGTGCCAGCAGTGAAAGGGAGGGTGGGAAAGCTTTCTTT
TRBV18	-	-	TRBJ1-1	CASSPGNTEAFF	TGTGCCAGCTCACCGGGAAACACTGAAGCTTTCTTT
TRBV28	-	-	TRBJ1-1	CASSLIGLGGNTEAFF	TGTGCCAGCAGTTTAATCGGATTGGGAGGGAACACTGAAGCTTTCTTT
TRBV2	-	-	TRBJ2-7	CASNRDTYEQYF	TGTGCCAGCAACCGGGATACCTACGAGCAGTACTTC
TRBV25-1	-	-	TRBJ1-6	CASSEAVGLSPLHF	TGTGCCAGCAGTGAGGCGGTAGGCCTTTCACCCCTCCACTTT
TRBV28	-	-	TRBJ1-5	CASSSGYNQPQHF	TGTGCCAGCAGTTCGGGGTACAATCAGCCCCAGCATTTT
TRBV28	-	TRBD1	TRBJ2-7	CASTQQGIYEQYF	TGTGCCAGCACGCAACAGGGGATCTACGAGCAGTACTTC
TRBV2	-	-	TRBJ1-2	CASSEGDYREAAF	TGTGCCAGCAGTGAGGGGGATTACAGGGAAGCGGCCTTC